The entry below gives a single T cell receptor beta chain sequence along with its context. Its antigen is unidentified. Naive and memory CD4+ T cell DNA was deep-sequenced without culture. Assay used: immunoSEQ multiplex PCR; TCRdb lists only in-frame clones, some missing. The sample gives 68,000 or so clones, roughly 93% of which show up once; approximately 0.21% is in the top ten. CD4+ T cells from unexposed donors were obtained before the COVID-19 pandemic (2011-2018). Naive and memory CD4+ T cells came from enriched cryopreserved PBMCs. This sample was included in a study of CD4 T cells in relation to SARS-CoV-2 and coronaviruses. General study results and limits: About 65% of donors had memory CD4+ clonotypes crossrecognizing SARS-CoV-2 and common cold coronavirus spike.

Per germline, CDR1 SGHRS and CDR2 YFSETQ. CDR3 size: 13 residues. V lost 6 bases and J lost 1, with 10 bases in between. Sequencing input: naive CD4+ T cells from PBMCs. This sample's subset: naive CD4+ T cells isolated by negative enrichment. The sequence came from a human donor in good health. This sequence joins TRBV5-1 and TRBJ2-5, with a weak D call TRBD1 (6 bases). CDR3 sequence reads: CASTWDTQETQYF. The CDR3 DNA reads TGCGCCAGCACCTGGGACACCCAAGAGACCCAGTACTTC.